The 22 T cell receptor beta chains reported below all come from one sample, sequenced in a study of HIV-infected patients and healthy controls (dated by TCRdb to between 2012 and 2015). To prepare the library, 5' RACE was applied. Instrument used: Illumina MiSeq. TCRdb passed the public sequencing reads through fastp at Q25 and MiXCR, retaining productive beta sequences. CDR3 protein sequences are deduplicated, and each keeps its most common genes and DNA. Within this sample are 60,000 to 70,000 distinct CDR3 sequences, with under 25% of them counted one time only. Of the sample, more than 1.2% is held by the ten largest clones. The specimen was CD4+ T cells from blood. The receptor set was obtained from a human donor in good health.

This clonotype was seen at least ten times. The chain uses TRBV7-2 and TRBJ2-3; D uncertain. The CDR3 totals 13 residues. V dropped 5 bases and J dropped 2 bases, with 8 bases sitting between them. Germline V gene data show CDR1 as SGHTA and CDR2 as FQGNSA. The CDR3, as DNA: TGTGCCAGCAGCCTATACGTCACAGATACGCAGTATTTT. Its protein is CASSLYVTDTQYF.

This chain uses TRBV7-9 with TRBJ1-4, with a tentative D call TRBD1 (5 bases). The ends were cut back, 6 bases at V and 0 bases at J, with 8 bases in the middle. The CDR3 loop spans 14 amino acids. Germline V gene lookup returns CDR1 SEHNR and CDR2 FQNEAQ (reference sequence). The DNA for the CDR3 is TGTGCCAGCAGTAAGACAGCAACTAATGAAAAACTGTTTTTT. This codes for CASSKTATNEKLFF.

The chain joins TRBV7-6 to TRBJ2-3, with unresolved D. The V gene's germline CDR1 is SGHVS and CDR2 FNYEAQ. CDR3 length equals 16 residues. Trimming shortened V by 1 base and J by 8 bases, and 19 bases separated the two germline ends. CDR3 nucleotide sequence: TGTGCCAGCAGCTTAGAGGGTACAGCATATCAGAGTACGCAGTATTTT. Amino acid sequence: CASSLEGTAYQSTQYF.

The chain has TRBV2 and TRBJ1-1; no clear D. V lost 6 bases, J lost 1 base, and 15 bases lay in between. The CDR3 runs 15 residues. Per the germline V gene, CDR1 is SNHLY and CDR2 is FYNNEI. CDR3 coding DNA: TGTGCCAGCAGGGGTGCCCGGGGAGAGAACACTGAAGCTTTCTTT. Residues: CASRGARGENTEAFF.

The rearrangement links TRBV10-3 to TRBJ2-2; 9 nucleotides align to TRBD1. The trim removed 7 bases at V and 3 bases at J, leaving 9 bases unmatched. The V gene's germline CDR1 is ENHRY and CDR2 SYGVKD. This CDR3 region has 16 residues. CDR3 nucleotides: TGTGCCATCAAACCGGGACAGGGTTGGGACACCGGGGAGCTGTTTTTT. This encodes CAIKPGQGWDTGELFF.

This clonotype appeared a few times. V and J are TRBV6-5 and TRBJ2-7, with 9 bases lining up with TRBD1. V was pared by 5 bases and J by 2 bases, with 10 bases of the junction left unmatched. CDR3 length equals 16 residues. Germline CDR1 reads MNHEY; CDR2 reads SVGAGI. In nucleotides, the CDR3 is TGTGCCAGCAGTCCAGGACAGGGGCTGCCTACCTACGAGCAGTACTTC. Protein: CASSPGQGLPTYEQYF.

The CDR3: CATRSGTGGTGELFF. For the CDR3, the DNA is TGTGCCACCCGTTCCGGGACAGGGGGCACCGGGGAGCTGTTTTTT. This sequence joins TRBV24-1 and TRBJ2-2, with 11 bases fitting TRBD1. CDR3 length equals 15 residues. After removal of 9 bases from V and 4 bases from J, the junction contained 6 bases not matched to a gene. CDR1 KGHDR and CDR2 SFDVKD come from the germline V gene.

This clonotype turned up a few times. The CDR3: CASSQSGTGEETQYF. The CDR3 DNA sequence: TGTGCCAGCAGCCAATCTGGGACAGGGGAAGAGACCCAGTACTTC. This chain links TRBV3-1 with TRBJ2-5; TRBD1 matches at 10 bases. V lost 2 bases, J lost 3 bases, and 3 bases stayed unmatched. Germline assignment: CDR1 LGHDT and CDR2 YNNKEL (reference sequence). This CDR3 is 15 amino acids long.

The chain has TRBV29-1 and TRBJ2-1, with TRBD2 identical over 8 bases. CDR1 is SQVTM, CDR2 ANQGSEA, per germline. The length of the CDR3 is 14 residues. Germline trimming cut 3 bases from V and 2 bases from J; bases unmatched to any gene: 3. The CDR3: CSVDQRGPYNEQFF. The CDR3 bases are TGCAGCGTTGATCAGCGGGGGCCCTACAATGAGCAGTTCTTC.

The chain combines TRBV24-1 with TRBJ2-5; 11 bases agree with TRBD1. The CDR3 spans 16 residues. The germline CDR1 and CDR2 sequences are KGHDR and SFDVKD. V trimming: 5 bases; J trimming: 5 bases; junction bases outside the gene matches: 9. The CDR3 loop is CATSALGQGAGETQYF. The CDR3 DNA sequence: TGTGCCACCAGTGCCCTAGGACAGGGGGCCGGGGAGACCCAGTACTTC.

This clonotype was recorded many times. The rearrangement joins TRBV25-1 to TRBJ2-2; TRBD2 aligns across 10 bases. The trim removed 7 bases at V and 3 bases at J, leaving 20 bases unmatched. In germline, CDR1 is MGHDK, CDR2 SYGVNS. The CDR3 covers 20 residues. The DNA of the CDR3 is TGTGCCAGCAAATCCGGGGGGCTGTCAGCGGGAGGGGGGTACACCGGGGAGCTGTTTTTT. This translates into CASKSGGLSAGGGYTGELFF.

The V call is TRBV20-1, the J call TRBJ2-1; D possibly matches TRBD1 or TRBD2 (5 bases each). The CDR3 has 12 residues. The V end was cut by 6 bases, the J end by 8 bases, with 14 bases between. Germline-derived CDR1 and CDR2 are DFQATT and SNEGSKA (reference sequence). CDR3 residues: CSASYPGHEQFF. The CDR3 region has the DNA TGCAGTGCCTCCTACCCGGGACATGAGCAGTTCTTC.

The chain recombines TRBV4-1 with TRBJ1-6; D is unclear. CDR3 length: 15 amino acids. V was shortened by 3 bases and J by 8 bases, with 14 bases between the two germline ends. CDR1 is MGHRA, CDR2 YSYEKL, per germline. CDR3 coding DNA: TGCGCCAGCAGCCAGGCCTTGCTTAGGGATTCACCCCTCCACTTT. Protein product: CASSQALLRDSPLHF.

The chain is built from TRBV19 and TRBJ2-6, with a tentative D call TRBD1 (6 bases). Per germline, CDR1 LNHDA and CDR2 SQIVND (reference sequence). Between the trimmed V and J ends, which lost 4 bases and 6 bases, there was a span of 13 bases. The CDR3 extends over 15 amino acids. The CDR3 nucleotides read TGTGCCAGTAGTAGTGACAGGCTGGTGGCCAACGTCCTGACTTTC. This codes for CASSSDRLVANVLTF.

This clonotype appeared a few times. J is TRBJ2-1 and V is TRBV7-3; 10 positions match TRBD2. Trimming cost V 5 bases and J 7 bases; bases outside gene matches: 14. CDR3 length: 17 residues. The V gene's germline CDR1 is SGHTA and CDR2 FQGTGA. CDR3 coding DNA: TGTGCCAGCAGCACCGGGGCTCTAGCGGGAGCTCGGAATGAGCAGTTCTTC. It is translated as CASSTGALAGARNEQFF.

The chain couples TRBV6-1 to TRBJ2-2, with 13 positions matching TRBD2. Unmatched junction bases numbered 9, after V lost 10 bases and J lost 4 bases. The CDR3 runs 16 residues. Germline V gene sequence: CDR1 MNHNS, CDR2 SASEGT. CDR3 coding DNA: TGTGCCACCAAACTAGCGGGGGGGCACAGCACCGGGGAGCTGTTTTTT. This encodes CATKLAGGHSTGELFF.

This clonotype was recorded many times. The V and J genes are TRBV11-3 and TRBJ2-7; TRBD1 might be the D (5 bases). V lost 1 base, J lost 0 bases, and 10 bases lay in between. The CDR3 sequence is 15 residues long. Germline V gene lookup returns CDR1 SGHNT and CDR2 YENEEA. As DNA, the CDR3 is TGTGCCAGCAGCTTAGTTCACGACAGCTCCTACGAGCAGTACTTC. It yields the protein CASSLVHDSSYEQYF. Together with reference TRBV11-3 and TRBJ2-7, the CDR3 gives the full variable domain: EAGVVQSPRYKIIEKKQPVAFWCNPISGHNTLYWYLQNLGQGPELLIRYENEEAVDDSQLPKDRFSAERLKGVDSTLKIQPAELGDSAVYLCASSLVHDSSYEQYFGPGTRLTVT.

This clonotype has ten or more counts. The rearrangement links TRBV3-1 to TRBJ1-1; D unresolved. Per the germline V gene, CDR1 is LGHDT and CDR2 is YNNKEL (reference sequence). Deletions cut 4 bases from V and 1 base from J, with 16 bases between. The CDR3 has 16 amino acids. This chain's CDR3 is CASSLRRRSENTEAFF. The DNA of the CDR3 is TGTGCCAGCAGCCTGCGGAGAAGGTCAGAGAACACTGAAGCTTTCTTT.

The CDR3 loop reads CASSSRDTRGETQYF. The CDR3 DNA is TGTGCCAGCAGCAGCCGGGATACAAGGGGGGAGACCCAGTACTTC. The chain recombines TRBV7-9 with TRBJ2-5; possible D gene TRBD1, 6 bases. Deletions cut 5 bases from V and 5 bases from J, with 18 bases between. Germline V gene data show CDR1 as SEHNR and CDR2 as FQNEAQ (reference sequence). The CDR3 extends over 15 amino acids.

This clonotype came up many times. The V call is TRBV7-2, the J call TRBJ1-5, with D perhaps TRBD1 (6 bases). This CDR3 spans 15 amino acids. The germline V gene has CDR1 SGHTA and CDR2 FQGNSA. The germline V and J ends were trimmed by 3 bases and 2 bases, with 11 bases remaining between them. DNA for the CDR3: TGTGCCAGCAGCTTGAGCAGGGGTGGCAATCAGCCCCAGCATTTT. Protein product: CASSLSRGGNQPQHF.

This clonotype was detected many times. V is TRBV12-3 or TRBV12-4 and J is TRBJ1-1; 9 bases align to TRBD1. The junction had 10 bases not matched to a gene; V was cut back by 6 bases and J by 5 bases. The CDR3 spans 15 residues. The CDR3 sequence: CASSRDRGRGTEAFF. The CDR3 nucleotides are TGTGCCAGCAGCCGCGACAGGGGGAGAGGAACTGAAGCTTTCTTT.

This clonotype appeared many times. The CDR3 region is CASSQVNTEAFF. The CDR3 DNA sequence: TGTGCCAGCAGCCAAGTGAACACTGAAGCTTTCTTT. This rearrangement joins TRBV3-1 to TRBJ1-1; unclear D gene. Germline CDR1 LGHDT, CDR2 YNNKEL (reference sequence). Deletions cut 1 base from V and 0 bases from J, with 0 bases between. The CDR3 runs to 12 residues. Using reference TRBV3-1 and TRBJ1-1 for the parts outside the CDR3, the full variable domain is DTAVSQTPKYLVTQMGNDKSIKCEQNLGHDTMYWYKQDSKKFLKIMFSYNNKELIINETVPNRFSPKSPDKAHLNLHINSLELGDSAVYFCASSQVNTEAFFGQGTRLTVV.